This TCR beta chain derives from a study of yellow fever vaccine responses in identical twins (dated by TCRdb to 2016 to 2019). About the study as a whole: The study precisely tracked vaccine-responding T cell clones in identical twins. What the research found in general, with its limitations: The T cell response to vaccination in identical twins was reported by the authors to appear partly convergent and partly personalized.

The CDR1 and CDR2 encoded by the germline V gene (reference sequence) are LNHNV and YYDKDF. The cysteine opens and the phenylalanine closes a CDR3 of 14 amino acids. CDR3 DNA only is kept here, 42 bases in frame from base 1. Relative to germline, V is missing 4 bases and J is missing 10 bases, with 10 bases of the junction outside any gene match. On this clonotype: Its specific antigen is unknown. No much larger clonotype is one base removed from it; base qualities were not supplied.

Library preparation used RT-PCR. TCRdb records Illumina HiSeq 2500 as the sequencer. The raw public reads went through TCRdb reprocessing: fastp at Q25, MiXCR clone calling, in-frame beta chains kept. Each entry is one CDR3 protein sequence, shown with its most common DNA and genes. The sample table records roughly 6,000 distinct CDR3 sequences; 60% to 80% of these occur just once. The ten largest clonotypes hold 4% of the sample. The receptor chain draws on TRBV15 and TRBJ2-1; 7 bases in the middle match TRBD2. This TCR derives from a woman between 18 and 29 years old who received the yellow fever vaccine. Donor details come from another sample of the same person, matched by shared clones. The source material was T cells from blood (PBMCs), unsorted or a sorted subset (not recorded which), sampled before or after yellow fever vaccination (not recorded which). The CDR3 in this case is CATSIRAPGLEQFF. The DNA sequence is TGTGCCACCAGCATTAGAGCCCCGGGACTAGAGCAGTTCTTC.